Reported below is one T cell receptor beta chain. The data stem from a study of blood T cell repertoires in COVID-19. Study details: PBMCs, B-cell-depleted T cells, or T cells were the source of the cDNA or gDNA that made up the material.

Authors' processing steps: The authors estimated nucleated cell counts from reference gene primer amplification. Sequencing used immunoSEQ multiplex PCR; TCRdb keeps in-frame clones, though not all of them. V, J and clone size derive from that table, while D and trimming were established from the DNA sequence. The data contain some 89,000 clones, 90% of them singletons. The CDR3 is 13 amino acids. Germline V gene data show CDR1 as KGHSH and CDR2 as LQKENI. V was clipped by 0 bases and J by 7 bases, with 9 bases between them. The chain combines TRBV18 with TRBJ1-1; no definite D call. This receptor was obtained from a man between 60 and 75 years old with acute or convalescent COVID-19. The sequenced sample was peripheral blood. CDR3 loop: CASSPPSRDEAFF. CDR3 nucleotide sequence: TGTGCCAGCTCACCACCGTCCCGAGATGAAGCTTTCTTT.